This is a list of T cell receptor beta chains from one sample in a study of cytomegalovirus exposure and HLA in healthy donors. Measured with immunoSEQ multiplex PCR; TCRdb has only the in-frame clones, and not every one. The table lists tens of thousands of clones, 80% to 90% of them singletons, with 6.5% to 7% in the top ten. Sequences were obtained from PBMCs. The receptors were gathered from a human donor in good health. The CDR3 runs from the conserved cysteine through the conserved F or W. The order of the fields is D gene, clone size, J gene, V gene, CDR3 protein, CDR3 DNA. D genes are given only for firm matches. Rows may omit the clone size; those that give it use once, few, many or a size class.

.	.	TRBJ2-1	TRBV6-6	CASSYSRGPGIYEQFF	TGTGCCAGCAGTTACTCGCGGGGGCCCGGTATTTATGAGCAGTTCTTC
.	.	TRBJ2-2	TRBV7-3	CASSLAQGRSGELFF	TGTGCCAGCAGCTTGGCACAGGGGAGGTCCGGGGAGCTGTTTTTT
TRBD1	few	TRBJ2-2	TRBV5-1	CASRGGQGSVISGELFF	TGCGCCAGCAGAGGCGGACAGGGGTCGGTTATATCCGGGGAGCTGTTTTTT
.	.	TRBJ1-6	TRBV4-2	CASSARDSPLHF	TGTGCCAGCAGCGCCAGGGATTCACCCCTCCACTTT
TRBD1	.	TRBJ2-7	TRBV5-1	CASSSGQSASYEQYF	TGCGCCAGCAGCTCGGGACAGAGCGCCTCCTACGAGCAGTACTTC
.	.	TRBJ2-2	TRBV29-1	CSARGTGELFF	TGCAGCGCACGGGGCACCGGGGAGCTGTTTTTT
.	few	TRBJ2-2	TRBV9	CASSARVTNTGELFF	TGTGCCAGCAGCGCCAGGGTGACGAACACCGGGGAGCTGTTTTTT
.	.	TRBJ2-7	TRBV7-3	CASSQDGGRTYEQYF	TGTGCCAGCAGTCAGGACGGGGGTCGAACCTACGAGCAGTACTTC
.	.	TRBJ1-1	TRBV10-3	CAISELGSTEAFF	TGTGCCATCAGTGAGTTAGGGAGTACTGAAGCTTTCTTT
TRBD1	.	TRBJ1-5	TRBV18	CASSHDRVPYSNQPQHF	TGTGCCAGCTCACACGACAGGGTCCCTTATAGCAATCAGCCCCAGCATTTT